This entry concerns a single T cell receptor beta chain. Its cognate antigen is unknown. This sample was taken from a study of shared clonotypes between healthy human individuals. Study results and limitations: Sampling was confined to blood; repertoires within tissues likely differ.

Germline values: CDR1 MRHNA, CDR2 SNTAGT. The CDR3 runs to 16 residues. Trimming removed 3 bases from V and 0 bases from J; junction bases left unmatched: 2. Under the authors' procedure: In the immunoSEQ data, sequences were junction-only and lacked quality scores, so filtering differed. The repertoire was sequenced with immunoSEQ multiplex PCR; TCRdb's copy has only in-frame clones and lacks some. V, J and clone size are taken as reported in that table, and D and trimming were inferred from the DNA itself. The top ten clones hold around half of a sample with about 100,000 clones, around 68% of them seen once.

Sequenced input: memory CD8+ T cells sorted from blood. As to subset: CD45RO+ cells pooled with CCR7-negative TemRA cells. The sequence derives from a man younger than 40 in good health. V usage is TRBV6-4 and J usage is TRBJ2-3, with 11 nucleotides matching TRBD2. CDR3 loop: CASSELAGGSTDTQYF. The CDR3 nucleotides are TGTGCCAGCAGTGAGCTAGCGGGGGGAAGCACAGATACGCAGTATTTT.